A selection of T cell receptor beta chains follows, all from one sample in a study of T cell clonotyping in hematopoietic cell transplantation. Profiled with immunoSEQ multiplex PCR; TCRdb holds only in-frame clones, not every one. This table has roughly 23,000 clones, roughly 90% appearing once. The sequenced sample was peripheral blood mononuclear cells, obtained before stem cell transplant. These receptors were taken from a man aged 18-30 years with biphenotypic leukemia. Some clones in this sample may be carry-over from other donors' samples. Each CDR3 is given with its conserved first and last residue. Fields, in order: clone size, V gene, J gene, CDR3 length, D gene, CDR3 protein, CDR3 DNA. The D gene is left open where the match is weak. Not all rows give a size; the values are once, few, many and, for expanded clones, a class.

NA	TRBV2	TRBJ2-7	13	NA	CASSEGVLYEQYF	TGTGCCAGCAGTGAAGGGGTTCTCTACGAGCAGTACTTC
NA	TRBV11-3	TRBJ2-7	15	TRBD2	CASSSGGGRAYEQYF	TGTGCCAGCAGCTCCGGGGGGGGGCGTGCCTACGAGCAGTACTTC
NA	TRBV7-3	TRBJ2-3	13	NA	CASSLTGADTQYF	TGTGCCAGCAGCTTAACAGGGGCAGATACGCAGTATTTT
once	TRBV7-2	TRBJ2-7	15	NA	CASRLQGESSYEQYF	TGTGCCAGCAGGCTGCAGGGCGAAAGCTCCTACGAGCAGTACTTC
NA	TRBV2	TRBJ1-1	16	NA	CASSPDRLEGNTEAFF	TGTGCCAGCAGTCCCGACAGGTTGGAGGGGAACACTGAAGCTTTCTTT
NA	TRBV19	TRBJ1-5	13	NA	CASGSGLRGPQHF	TGTGCCAGTGGATCGGGACTGCGGGGGCCCCAGCATTTT
once	TRBV9	TRBJ2-2	15	TRBD2	CASSVRASGDGELFF	TGTGCCAGCAGTGTTAGGGCTAGCGGTGATGGGGAGCTGTTTTTT
NA	TRBV6-6	TRBJ1-1	13	NA	CASKSGGGTEAFF	TGTGCCAGCAAAAGCGGGGGTGGGACTGAAGCTTTCTTT
NA	TRBV6-5	TRBJ2-4	16	NA	CASSYRGREAKNIQYF	TGTGCCAGCAGTTATAGGGGGAGGGAAGCCAAAAACATTCAGTACTTC
once	TRBV2	TRBJ1-3	15	NA	CASSERDFSGNTIYF	TGTGCCAGCAGTGAAAGGGACTTCTCTGGAAACACCATATATTTT
NA	TRBV6-1	TRBJ2-5	15	TRBD2	CASSVSSGEQETQYF	TGTGCCAGCAGTGTGTCTAGCGGGGAACAAGAGACCCAGTACTTC
NA	TRBV5-4	TRBJ1-2	14	TRBD1	CASSSTGGVSGYTF	TGTGCCAGCAGCTCAACAGGGGGCGTATCTGGCTACACCTTC
NA	TRBV20-1	TRBJ2-7	11	NA	CSASLRYEQYF	TGCAGTGCGAGTTTACGCTACGAGCAGTACTTC
NA	TRBV11-2	TRBJ1-1	18	TRBD1	CASSLGYKKGGQGSEAFF	TGTGCCAGCAGCTTAGGGTATAAGAAGGGGGGACAGGGGTCTGAAGCTTTCTTT
NA	TRBV6-6	TRBJ1-6	13	NA	CASSYGRDSPLHF	TGTGCCAGCAGTTACGGTAGGGACTCACCCCTCCACTTT
NA	TRBV7-6	TRBJ1-1	14	NA	CASREDVGNTEAFF	TGTGCCAGCAGGGAGGACGTCGGTAACACTGAAGCTTTCTTT
NA	TRBV19	TRBJ1-2	16	NA	CASSIVFGGSPYGYTF	TGTGCCAGTAGTATTGTTTTTGGGGGTTCCCCCTATGGCTACACCTTC
NA	TRBV30	TRBJ2-2	14	NA	CAWSATTVSGELFF	TGTGCCTGGAGTGCTACGACAGTCTCCGGGGAGCTGTTTTTT
once	TRBV19	TRBJ1-5	15	TRBD1	CASSRQGKGNQPQHF	TGTGCCAGTAGTAGACAGGGAAAGGGCAATCAGCCCCAGCATTTT
NA	TRBV5-4	TRBJ2-7	15	NA	CASSPKEQGAGEQYF	TGTGCCAGCAGCCCGAAGGAACAGGGAGCAGGGGAGCAGTACTTC
NA	TRBV28	TRBJ1-2	13	TRBD1	CASRFRDRESYTF	TGTGCCAGCCGGTTCAGGGACAGGGAAAGCTACACCTTC
NA	TRBV9	TRBJ1-2	15	TRBD1	CASRGTGTPNYGYTF	TGTGCCAGCAGGGGGACAGGGACTCCTAACTATGGCTACACCTTC
NA	TRBV4-2	TRBJ2-3	16	NA	CASSQAADGREDTQYF	TGTGCCAGCAGCCAAGCGGCTGATGGAAGGGAGGATACGCAGTATTTT
NA	TRBV5-6	TRBJ2-7	15	NA	CASSFSDSGLYEQYF	TGTGCCAGCAGCTTTTCGGATAGCGGCCTCTACGAGCAGTACTTC
NA	TRBV19	TRBJ1-2	14	NA	CASSIAALPHGYTF	TGTGCCAGTAGTATAGCCGCCCTACCCCATGGCTACACCTTC
NA	TRBV19	TRBJ1-5	14	NA	CASSIAGPNQPQHF	TGTGCCAGTAGTATAGCGGGACCCAATCAGCCCCAGCATTTT
NA	TRBV19	TRBJ2-1	15	NA	CASSIEVGEYNEQFF	TGTGCCAGTAGTATAGAGGTCGGGGAATACAATGAGCAGTTCTTC
NA	TRBV7-3	TRBJ2-7	15	NA	CASSLSGSSSYEQYF	TGTGCCAGCAGCTTAAGCGGATCCTCCTCCTACGAGCAGTACTTC
NA	TRBV10-3	TRBJ1-1	15	TRBD1	CAISRQGAKDTEAFF	TGTGCCATCAGTAGACAGGGGGCGAAGGACACTGAAGCTTTCTTT
once	TRBV7-2	TRBJ2-7	16	TRBD2	CASSLGASGRAGEQYF	TGTGCCAGCAGCTTAGGCGCTAGCGGGAGGGCCGGGGAGCAGTACTTC
NA	TRBV6-5	TRBJ1-4	13	NA	CASSQGSGEKLFF	TGTGCCAGCAGCCAAGGGTCGGGCGAAAAACTGTTTTTT
NA	TRBV11-3	TRBJ1-4	13	NA	CASLSEPQEKLFF	TGTGCCAGCCTATCGGAGCCTCAGGAAAAACTGTTTTTT
NA	TRBV10-2	TRBJ2-7	15	NA	CASLPGAGPSYEQYF	TGCGCCAGTCTCCCAGGCGCGGGGCCCTCCTACGAGCAGTACTTC
NA	TRBV5-6	TRBJ2-1	17	TRBD2	CASSLGGGGPSYNEQFF	TGTGCCAGCAGCTTGGGGGGGGGAGGCCCATCCTACAATGAGCAGTTCTTC
NA	TRBV6-6	TRBJ2-7	11	NA	CASSTRDEQYF	TGTGCCAGCAGTACGAGAGACGAGCAGTACTTC